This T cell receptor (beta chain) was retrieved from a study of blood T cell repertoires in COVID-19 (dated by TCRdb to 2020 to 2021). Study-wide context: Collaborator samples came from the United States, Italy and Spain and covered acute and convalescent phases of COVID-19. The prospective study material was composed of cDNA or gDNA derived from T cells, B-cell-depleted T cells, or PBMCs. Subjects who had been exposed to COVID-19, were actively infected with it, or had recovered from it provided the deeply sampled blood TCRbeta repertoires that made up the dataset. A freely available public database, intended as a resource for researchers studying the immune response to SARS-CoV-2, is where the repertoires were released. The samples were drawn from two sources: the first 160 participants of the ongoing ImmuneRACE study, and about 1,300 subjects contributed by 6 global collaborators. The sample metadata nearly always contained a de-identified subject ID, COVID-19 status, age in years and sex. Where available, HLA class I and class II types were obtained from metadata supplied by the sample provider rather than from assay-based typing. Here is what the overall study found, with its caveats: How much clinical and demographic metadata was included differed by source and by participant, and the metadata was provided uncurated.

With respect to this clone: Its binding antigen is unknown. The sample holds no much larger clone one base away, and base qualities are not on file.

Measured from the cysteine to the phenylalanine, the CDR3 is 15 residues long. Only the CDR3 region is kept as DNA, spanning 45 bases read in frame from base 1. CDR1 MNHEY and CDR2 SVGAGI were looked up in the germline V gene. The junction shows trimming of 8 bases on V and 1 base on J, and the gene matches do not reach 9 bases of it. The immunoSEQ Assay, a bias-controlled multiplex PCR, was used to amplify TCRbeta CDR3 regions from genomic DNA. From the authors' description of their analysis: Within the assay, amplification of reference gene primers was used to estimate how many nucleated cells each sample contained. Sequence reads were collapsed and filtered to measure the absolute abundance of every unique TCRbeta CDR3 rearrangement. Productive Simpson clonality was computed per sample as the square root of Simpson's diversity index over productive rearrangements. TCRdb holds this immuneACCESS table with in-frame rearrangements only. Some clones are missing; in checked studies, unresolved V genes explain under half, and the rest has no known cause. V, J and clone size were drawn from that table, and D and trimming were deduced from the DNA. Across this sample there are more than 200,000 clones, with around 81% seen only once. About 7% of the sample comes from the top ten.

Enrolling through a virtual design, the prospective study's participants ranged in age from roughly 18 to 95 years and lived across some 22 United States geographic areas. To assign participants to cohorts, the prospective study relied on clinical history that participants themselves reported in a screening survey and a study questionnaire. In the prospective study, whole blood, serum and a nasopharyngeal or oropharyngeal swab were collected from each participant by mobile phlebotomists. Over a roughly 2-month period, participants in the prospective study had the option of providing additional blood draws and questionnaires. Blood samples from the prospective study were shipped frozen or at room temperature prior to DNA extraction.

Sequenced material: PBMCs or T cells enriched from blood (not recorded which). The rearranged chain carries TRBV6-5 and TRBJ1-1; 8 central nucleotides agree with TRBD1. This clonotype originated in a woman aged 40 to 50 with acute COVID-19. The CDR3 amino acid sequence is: CASSLDGQGNTEAFF. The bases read TGTGCCAGCTCTTTGGATGGACAGGGGAACACTGAAGCTTTCTTT.